This TCR beta chain is from a study of control samples from healthy donors and cancer patients. The V gene end was trimmed by 1 base and the J gene end by 8 bases; junction bases not matched to a gene: 1. The CDR3 has 15 residues. The germline gives CDR1 SGHAT, CDR2 FQNNGV. Only one count was recorded for this clone. Libraries were prepared by immunoSEQ multiplex PCR; TCRdb keeps only in-frame clonotypes and omits some of them. Of roughly 80,000 clones listed, 85% to 90% are singletons. Material for sequencing was blood. V is TRBV11-2 and J is TRBJ2-1; the match to TRBD2 covers 14 bases. The receptor was isolated from a man in his fifties or sixties in good health. The CDR3 nucleotides are TGTGCCAGCAGCTTAGGACTAGCGGGGGGGGATGAGCAGTTCTTC. Amino acid sequence: CASSLGLAGGDEQFF.